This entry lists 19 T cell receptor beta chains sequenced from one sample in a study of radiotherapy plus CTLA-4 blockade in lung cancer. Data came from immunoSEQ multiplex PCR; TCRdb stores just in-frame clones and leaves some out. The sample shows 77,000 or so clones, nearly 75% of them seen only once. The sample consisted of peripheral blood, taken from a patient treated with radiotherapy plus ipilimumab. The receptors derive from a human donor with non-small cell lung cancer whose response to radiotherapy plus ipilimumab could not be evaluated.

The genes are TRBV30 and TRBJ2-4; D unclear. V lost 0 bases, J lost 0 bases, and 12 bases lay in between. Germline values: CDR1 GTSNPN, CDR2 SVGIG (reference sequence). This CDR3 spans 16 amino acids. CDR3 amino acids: CAWSVNAGPAKNIQYF. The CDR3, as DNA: TGTGCCTGGAGTGTAAACGCTGGGCCAGCCAAAAACATTCAGTACTTC.

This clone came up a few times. The CDR3 coding sequence is TGTGCCAGCAGTCGCTCGTCCCCCGACAGATCTAATGGCTACACCTTC. Translating it yields CASSRSSPDRSNGYTF. V and J are TRBV27 and TRBJ1-2; D might be TRBD1 (5 bases). Between the trimmed V and J ends, which lost 5 bases and 6 bases, there was a span of 22 bases. The germline V gene encodes CDR1 MNHEY and CDR2 SMNVEV (reference sequence). The CDR3 consists of 16 residues.

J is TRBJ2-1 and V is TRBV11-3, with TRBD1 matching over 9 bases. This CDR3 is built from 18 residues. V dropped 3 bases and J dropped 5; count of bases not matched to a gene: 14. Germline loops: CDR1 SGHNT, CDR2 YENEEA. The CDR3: CASSFTYLTGGADNEQFF. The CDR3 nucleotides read TGTGCCAGCAGCTTCACGTATCTCACAGGGGGCGCGGACAATGAGCAGTTCTTC.

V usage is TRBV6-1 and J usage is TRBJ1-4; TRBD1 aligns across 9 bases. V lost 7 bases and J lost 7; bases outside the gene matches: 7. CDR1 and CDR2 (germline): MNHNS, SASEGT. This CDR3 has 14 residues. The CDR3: CASNRDRVGEKLFF. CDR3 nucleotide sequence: TGTGCCAGCAACCGGGACAGGGTTGGTGAAAAACTGTTTTTT.

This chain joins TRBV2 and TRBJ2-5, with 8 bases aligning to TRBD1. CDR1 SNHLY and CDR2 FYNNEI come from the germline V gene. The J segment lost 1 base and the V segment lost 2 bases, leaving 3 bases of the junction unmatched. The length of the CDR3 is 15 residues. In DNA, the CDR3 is TGTGCCAGCAGTGAAAGGACAGGGATCCAAGAGACCCAGTACTTC. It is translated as CASSERTGIQETQYF.

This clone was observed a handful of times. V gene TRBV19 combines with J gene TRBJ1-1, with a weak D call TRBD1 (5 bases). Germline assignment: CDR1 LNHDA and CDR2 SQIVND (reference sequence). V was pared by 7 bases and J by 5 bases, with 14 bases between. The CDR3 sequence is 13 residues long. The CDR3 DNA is TGTGCCAGTAAAGATGGGGCTGGGACTGAAGCTTTCTTT. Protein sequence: CASKDGAGTEAFF.

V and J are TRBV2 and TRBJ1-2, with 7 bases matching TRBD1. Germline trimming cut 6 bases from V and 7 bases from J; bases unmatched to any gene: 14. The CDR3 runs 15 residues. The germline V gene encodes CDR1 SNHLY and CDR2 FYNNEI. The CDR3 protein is CASRLYRGGASGYTF. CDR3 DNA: TGTGCCAGCAGGCTTTATAGAGGGGGCGCATCTGGCTACACCTTC.

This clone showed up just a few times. CDR3 loop: CASSTGLGYEQYF. The CDR3 coding sequence is TGTGCCAGCAGCACCGGACTAGGGTACGAGCAGTACTTC. The V call is TRBV7-9, the J call TRBJ2-7; 7 nucleotides match TRBD2. This CDR3 is built from 13 residues. The trim removed 5 bases at V and 4 bases at J, leaving 5 bases unmatched. The germline CDR1 and CDR2 sequences are SEHNR and FQNEAQ (reference sequence).

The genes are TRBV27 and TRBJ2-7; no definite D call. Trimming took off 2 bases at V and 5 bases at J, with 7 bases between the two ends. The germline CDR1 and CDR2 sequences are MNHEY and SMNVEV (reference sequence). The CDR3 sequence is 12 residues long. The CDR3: CASSLNGHEQYF. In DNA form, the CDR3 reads TGTGCCAGCAGTTTAAATGGCCACGAGCAGTACTTC.

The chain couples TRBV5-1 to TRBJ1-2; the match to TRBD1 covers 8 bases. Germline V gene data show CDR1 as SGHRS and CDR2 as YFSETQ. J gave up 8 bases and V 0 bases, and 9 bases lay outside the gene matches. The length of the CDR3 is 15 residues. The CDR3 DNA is TGCGCCAGCAGCTTGGTCGGAGGGACAGGAGGGGGCTACACCTTC. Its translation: CASSLVGGTGGGYTF.

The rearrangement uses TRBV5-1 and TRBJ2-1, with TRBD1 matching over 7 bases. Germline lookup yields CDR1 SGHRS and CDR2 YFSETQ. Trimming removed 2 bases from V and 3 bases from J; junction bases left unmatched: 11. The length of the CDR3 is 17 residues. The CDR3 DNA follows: TGCGCCAGCAGCTTCCTGAATCCGGGACAGATCTACAATGAGCAGTTCTTC. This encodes CASSFLNPGQIYNEQFF.

CDR3 in DNA: TGTGCCAGCAGCTTAATTGCCCAGGGTCTTGATGGCTACACCTTC. It is translated as CASSLIAQGLDGYTF. The chain combines TRBV7-3 with TRBJ1-2, with a possible D match to TRBD1 (5 bases). Trimming shortened V by 1 base and J by 6 bases, and 15 bases separated the two germline ends. This CDR3 has 15 residues. Germline V lookup: CDR1 SGHTA, CDR2 FQGTGA.

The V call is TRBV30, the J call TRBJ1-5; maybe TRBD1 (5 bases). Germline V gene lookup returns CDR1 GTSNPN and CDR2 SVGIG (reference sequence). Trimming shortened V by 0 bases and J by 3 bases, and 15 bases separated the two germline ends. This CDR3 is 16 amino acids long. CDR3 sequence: CAWSVGTGPHNQPQHF. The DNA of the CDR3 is TGTGCCTGGAGTGTAGGAACAGGACCCCACAATCAGCCCCAGCATTTT.

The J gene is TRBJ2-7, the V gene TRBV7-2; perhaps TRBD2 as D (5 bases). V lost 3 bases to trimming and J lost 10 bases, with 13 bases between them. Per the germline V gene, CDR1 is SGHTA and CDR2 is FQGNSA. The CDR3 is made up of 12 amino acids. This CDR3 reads CASSLDGGPQYF. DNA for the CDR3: TGTGCCAGCAGCTTGGATGGCGGGCCCCAGTACTTC.

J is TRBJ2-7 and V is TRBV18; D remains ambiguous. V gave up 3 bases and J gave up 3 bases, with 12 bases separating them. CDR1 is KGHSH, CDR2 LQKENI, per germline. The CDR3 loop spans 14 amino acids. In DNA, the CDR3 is TGTGCCAGCTCACCCCGGGTGGCTGGCTACGAGCAGTACTTC. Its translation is CASSPRVAGYEQYF.

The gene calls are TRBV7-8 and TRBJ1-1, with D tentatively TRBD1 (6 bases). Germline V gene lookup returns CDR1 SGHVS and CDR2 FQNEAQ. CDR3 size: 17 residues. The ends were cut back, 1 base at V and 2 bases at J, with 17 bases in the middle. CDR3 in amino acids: CASSLDHVARGNTEAFF. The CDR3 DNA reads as TGTGCCAGCAGCTTAGATCACGTGGCCAGGGGCAACACTGAAGCTTTCTTT.

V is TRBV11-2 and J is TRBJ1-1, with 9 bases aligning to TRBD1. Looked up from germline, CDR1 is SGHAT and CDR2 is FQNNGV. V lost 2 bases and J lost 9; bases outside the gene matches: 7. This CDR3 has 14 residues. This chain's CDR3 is CASSLRDRVKKAFF. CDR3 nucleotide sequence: TGTGCCAGCAGCTTAAGGGACAGGGTTAAAAAAGCTTTCTTT.

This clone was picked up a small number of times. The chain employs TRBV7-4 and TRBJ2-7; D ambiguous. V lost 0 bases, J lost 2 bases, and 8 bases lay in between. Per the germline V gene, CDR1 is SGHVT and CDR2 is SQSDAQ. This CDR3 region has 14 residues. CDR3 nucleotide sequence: TGTGCCAGCAGCTTAGCCACCGCGGCCTACGAGCAGTACTTC. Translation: CASSLATAAYEQYF.

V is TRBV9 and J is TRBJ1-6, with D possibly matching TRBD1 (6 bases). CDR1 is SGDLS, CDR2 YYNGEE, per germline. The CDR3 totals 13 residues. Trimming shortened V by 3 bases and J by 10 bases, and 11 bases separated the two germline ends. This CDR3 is CASSANQGSPLHF. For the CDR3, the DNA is TGTGCCAGCAGCGCAAATCAGGGGTCACCCCTCCACTTT.